This T cell receptor (beta chain) appears in the sequencing data of a study of T cells after yellow fever vaccination. Turning to the study itself: Low-cell-number fractions were prepared with SMART-Seq v4 Ultra Low Input. Whole-study findings and limits: Reappearance after the booster was observed for most primary-vaccination clones (roughly 96% CD4, over 70% CD8). Abundant bulk-derived clonotypes could contaminate FACS-sorted repertoires.

Production of TCR cDNA was by 5'RACE template switching, which also added a universal primer site and UMIs. Each CDR3 protein gets one entry after TCRdb re-called the 5' RACE reads with MiXCR. The data show a few hundred thousand distinct CDR3 sequences, around a sixth seen once. Comment on this clonotype: Its antigen is still unknown.

Germline-derived CDR1 and CDR2 are SGHRS and YFSETQ. The CDR3 runs 17 residues. Trimming stripped 7 bases from V and 0 bases from J, with 23 bases between. The TCR sequence derives from a man younger than 35 who received the YFV17D yellow fever vaccine. The source material was PBMCs, sampled less than 6 days after the first yellow fever vaccination. The chain is built from TRBV5-1 and TRBJ2-7, with D uncertain. CDR3 region: CASHANKGPGSSYEQYF. DNA of the CDR3: TGCGCCAGCCACGCTAACAAAGGGCCCGGAAGCTCCTACGAGCAGTACTTC.